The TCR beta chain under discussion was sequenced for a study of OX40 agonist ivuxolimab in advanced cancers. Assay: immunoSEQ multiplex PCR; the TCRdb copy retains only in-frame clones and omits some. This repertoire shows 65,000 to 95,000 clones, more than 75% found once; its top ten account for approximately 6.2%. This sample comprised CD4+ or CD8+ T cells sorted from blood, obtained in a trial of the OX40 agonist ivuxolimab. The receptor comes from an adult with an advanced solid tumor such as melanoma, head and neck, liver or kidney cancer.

In DNA, the CDR3 is TGTGCCAGCAGCTTAGCGTGGGATTCACCCCTCCACTTT. Translation gives CASSLAWDSPLHF. The chain uses TRBV7-9 and TRBJ1-6; D is uncertain. The CDR3 runs 13 residues. The V and J ends lost 0 bases and 8 bases respectively, with 5 bases between them. The germline V gene has CDR1 SEHNR and CDR2 FQNEAQ (reference sequence).